Presented here are 12 T cell receptor beta chains from one specimen sequenced in a study of blood T cells in healthy people across ages. The authors ran a second PCR of roughly 7 to 11 cycles using a sample-barcoded 5' primer and a J-beta primer mix. TCRdb re-derived calls from the 5' RACE reads in MiXCR, one entry per CDR3 protein. The data show about 800,000 distinct CDR3 sequences, with roughly 50% seen just once and 22% held by the top ten. Source material: blood. The receptors shown here come from a man aged 30 to 39 in good health.

The CDR3 DNA is TGTGCCAGCAGCTTGGGTGCTTTGAATTCACCCCTCCACTTT. This gives the protein CASSLGALNSPLHF. The chain recombines TRBV5-5 with TRBJ1-6; D not resolved. The CDR3 has 14 residues. V was trimmed by 0 bases and J by 7 bases, leaving 8 bases between them. Germline lookup yields CDR1 SGHKS and CDR2 YYEKEE (reference sequence).

The chain joins TRBV7-2 to TRBJ2-3; maybe TRBD2 (5 bases). Trimming removed 3 bases from V and 4 bases from J, with 11 bases in between. CDR1 SGHTA and CDR2 FQGNSA come from the germline V gene. This CDR3 spans 14 amino acids. CDR3 loop: CASSFGEKADTQYF. The CDR3 region has the DNA TGTGCCAGCAGCTTTGGGGAGAAAGCAGATACGCAGTATTTT.

This sequence joins TRBV12-3 or TRBV12-4 and TRBJ2-1; D is uncertain. The CDR3 consists of 14 residues. Trimming left V 5 bases short and J 0 bases short, with 8 bases between. The CDR3 sequence is CASSPRASYNEQFF. In nucleotides, the CDR3 is TGTGCCAGCAGTCCCCGGGCCTCCTACAATGAGCAGTTCTTC.

This rearrangement joins TRBV6-2 or TRBV6-3 to TRBJ1-5; no firm D call. Germline-derived CDR1 and CDR2 are MNHEY and SVGEGT. The CDR3 runs 14 residues. Trimming shortened V by 2 bases and J by 3 bases, and 8 bases separated the two germline ends. The CDR3 is CASSYDGINQPQHF. The CDR3 DNA follows: TGTGCCAGCAGTTACGACGGAATCAATCAGCCCCAGCATTTT.

This clonotype was counted a few times. This sequence joins TRBV7-6 and TRBJ2-5, with a possible D match to TRBD2 (7 bases). The CDR3 runs 12 residues. Germline V gives CDR1 SGHVS, CDR2 FNYEAQ. Trimming removed 8 bases from V and 4 bases from J, with 11 bases in between. As DNA, the CDR3 is TGTGCCAGCGGGGGGGCCGGAGAGACCCAGTACTTC. Protein: CASGGAGETQYF. The full variable domain, its missing parts supplied by reference TRBV7-6 and TRBJ2-5, is GAGVSQSPRYKVTKRGQDVALRCDPISGHVSLYWYRQALGQGPEFLTYFNYEAQQDKSGLPNDRFSAERPEGSISTLTIQRTEQRDSAMYRCASGGAGETQYFGPGTRLLVL.

The chain carries TRBV25-1 and TRBJ1-2; D not certain. V was pared by 3 bases and J by 0 bases, with 14 bases between. The CDR3 has 16 amino acids. CDR1 MGHDK and CDR2 SYGVNS come from the germline V gene. CDR3 nucleotides: TGTGCCAGCAGTGATGTGGAGAGGGAATCTAACTATGGCTACACCTTC. Amino acids: CASSDVERESNYGYTF.

This rearrangement joins TRBV5-1 to TRBJ2-4, with a tentative D call TRBD1 (5 bases). This CDR3 comprises 14 residues. The germline V gene encodes CDR1 SGHRS and CDR2 YFSETQ. The V and J ends lost 0 bases and 7 bases respectively, with 11 bases between them. DNA of the CDR3: TGCGCCAGCAGCTTGGGGGGCGCCCCTAACATTCAGTACTTC. This translates into CASSLGGAPNIQYF.

This clonotype has a handful of counts. The chain has TRBV7-9 and TRBJ2-5; no clear D. The CDR3 has 14 residues. V was trimmed by 0 bases and J by 5 bases, leaving 10 bases between them. The germline CDR1 and CDR2 sequences are SEHNR and FQNEAQ (reference sequence). This CDR3 reads CASSLAVETETQYF. The CDR3 DNA sequence: TGTGCCAGCAGCTTAGCCGTAGAGACGGAGACCCAGTACTTC.

There are a few counts of this clonotype. The chain carries TRBV4-2 and TRBJ2-7; the D gene could be TRBD1 or TRBD2 (5 bases each). In germline, CDR1 is LGHNA, CDR2 YNFKEQ. Trimming left V 0 bases short and J 3 bases short, with 18 bases between. The CDR3 runs 17 residues. CDR3 bases: TGTGCCAGCAGCCAAGATGTGCAGGGACGCCTAATCTACGAGCAGTACTTC. Amino acid sequence: CASSQDVQGRLIYEQYF.

The rearrangement uses TRBV3-1 and TRBJ2-4; possible D gene TRBD2, 5 bases. The V gene lost 3 bases and the J gene lost 0 bases, with 15 bases spanning the gap. Germline-derived CDR1 and CDR2 are LGHDT and YNNKEL (reference sequence). The CDR3 is 17 amino acids. CDR3 DNA: TGTGCCAGCAGCCACCGGGGTCTAGGCCTAGCCAAAAACATTCAGTACTTC. Protein: CASSHRGLGLAKNIQYF.

This chain links TRBV20-1 with TRBJ2-1, with unresolved D. Germline assignment: CDR1 DFQATT and CDR2 SNEGSKA (reference sequence). The CDR3 is 12 amino acids. V was cut by 4 bases and J by 5 bases, with 9 bases left in between. DNA for the CDR3: TGCAGTGCTACCGGCTTCAACAATGAGCAGTTCTTC. Its protein product is CSATGFNNEQFF.

Comment on this clonotype: The junction differs from germline at one of its ends, possibly a read error. This chain links TRBV7-2 with TRBJ2-4; 9 nucleotides match TRBD1. Germline CDR1 SGHTA, CDR2 FQGNSA. The CDR3 consists of 13 residues. In nucleotides, the CDR3 is TGTGCCAACAGCCGACAGGGGGGAAACATTCAGTACTTC. Residues: CANSRQGGNIQYF.